This T cell receptor (beta chain) derives from a study of read filtering for tumor transcriptome and immune sequencing. For the study at large: Transcriptome libraries were built from DNase-treated RNA.

This library used around 400 ng RNA and molecular barcoded adaptors spanning alpha/delta and beta/gamma chains. TCRdb passed the reads through MiXCR, listing each CDR3 protein once. Found here are about 27,000 distinct CDR3 sequences, 13% to 15% of them singletons; the top ten hold roughly two fifths. CDR3 size: 13 residues. V was trimmed by 5 bases and J by 4 bases, leaving 15 bases between them. CDR1 DFQATT and CDR2 SNEGSKA come from the germline V gene (reference sequence). This clonotype was recorded many times. Antigen unknown. Sampling of bone marrow took place during active disease in every patient. Study findings and constraints: Correlation between methods rose after single-read clonotypes were removed. Sorted CD138-negative bone marrow cells were not purified T cells.

The rearrangement joins TRBV20-1 to TRBJ2-7, with D perhaps matching TRBD1 (6 bases). This receptor was identified in a donor at least 40 years old with multiple myeloma. Sequencing used a population of CD138-negative cells sorted from bone marrow. CDR3 amino acids: CSAPPTGRYEQYF. As DNA, the CDR3 is TGCAGTGCTCCCCCGACAGGCCGTTACGAGCAGTACTTC.